This T cell receptor (beta chain) was recorded in a study of blood T cell repertoires in COVID-19. Per the original data handling: Amplification with reference gene primers provided the estimates of nucleated cell counts. The data were produced by immunoSEQ multiplex PCR, yet TCRdb's version contains in-frame clones alone and is incomplete. The V and J calls and clone size come from that table; D and trimming were worked out from the DNA. Found here are some 270,000 clones, about 90% of them singletons; the top ten hold less than 2%. In germline, CDR1 is SGHTA, CDR2 FQGNSA. This CDR3 comprises 14 residues. The V gene end was trimmed by 5 bases and the J gene end by 6 bases; junction bases not matched to a gene: 2.

The sequence derives from a woman aged 55-69 years who had recovered from COVID-19. V and J are TRBV7-2 and TRBJ2-2; 11 nucleotides agree with TRBD1. The sample comprised PBMCs or T cells enriched from blood (not recorded which). CDR3 protein: CASSRDRGAGELFF. The CDR3 DNA follows: TGTGCCAGCAGCCGGGACAGGGGGGCCGGGGAGCTGTTTTTT.